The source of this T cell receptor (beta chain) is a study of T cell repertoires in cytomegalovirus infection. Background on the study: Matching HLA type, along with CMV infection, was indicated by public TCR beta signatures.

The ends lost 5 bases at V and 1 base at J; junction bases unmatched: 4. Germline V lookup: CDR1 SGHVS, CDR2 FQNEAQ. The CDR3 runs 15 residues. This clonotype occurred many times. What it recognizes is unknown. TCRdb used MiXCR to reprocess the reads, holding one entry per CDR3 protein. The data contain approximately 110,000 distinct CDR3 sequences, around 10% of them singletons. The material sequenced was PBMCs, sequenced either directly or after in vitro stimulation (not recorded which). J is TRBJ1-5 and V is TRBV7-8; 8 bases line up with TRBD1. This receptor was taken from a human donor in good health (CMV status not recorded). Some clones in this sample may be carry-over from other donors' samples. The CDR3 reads CASSPGQGSNQPQHF. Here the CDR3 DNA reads TGTGCCAGCAGCCCCGGACAGGGAAGCAATCAGCCCCAGCATTTT.